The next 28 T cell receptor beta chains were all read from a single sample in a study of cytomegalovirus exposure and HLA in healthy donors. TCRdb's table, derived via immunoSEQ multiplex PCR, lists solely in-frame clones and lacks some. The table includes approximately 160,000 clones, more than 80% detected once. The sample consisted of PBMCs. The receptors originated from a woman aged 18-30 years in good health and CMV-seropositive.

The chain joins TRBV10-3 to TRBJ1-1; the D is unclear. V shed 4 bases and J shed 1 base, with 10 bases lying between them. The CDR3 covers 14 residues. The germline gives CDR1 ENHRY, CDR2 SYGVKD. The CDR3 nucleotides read TGTGCCATCAGTGGGGTCAGGCAGAACACTGAAGCTTTCTTT. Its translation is CAISGVRQNTEAFF.

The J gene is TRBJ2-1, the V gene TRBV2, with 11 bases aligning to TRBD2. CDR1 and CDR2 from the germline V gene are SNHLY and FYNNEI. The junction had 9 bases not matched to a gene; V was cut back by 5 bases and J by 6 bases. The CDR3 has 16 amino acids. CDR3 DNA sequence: TGTGCCAGCAGTCACAAGACTAGCGGGACGGTCAATGAGCAGTTCTTC. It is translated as CASSHKTSGTVNEQFF.

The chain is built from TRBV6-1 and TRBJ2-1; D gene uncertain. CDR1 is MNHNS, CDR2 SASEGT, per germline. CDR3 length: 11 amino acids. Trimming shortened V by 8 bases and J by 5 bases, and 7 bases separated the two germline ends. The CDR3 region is CASSPNNEQFF. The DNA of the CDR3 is TGTGCCAGCTCCCCTAACAATGAGCAGTTCTTC.

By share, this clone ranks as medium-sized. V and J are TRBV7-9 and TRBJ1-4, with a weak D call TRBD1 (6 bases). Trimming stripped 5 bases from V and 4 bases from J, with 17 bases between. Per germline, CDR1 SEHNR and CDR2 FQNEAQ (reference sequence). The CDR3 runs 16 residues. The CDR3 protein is CASSKGTPPGNEKLFF. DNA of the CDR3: TGTGCCAGCAGCAAGGGGACACCTCCGGGTAATGAAAAACTGTTTTTT.

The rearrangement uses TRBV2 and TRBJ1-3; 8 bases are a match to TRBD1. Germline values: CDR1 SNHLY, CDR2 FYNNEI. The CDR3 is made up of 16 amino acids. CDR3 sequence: CAVGPGQDNSGNTIYF. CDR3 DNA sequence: TGTGCGGTAGGACCGGGACAGGATAACTCTGGAAACACCATATATTTT. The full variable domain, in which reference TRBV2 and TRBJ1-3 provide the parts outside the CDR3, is EPEVTQTPSHQVTQMGQEVILRCVPISNHLYFYWYRQILGQKVEFLVSFYNNEISEKSEIFDDQFSVERPDGSNFTLKIRSTKLEDSAMYFCAVGPGQDNSGNTIYFGEGSWLTVV.

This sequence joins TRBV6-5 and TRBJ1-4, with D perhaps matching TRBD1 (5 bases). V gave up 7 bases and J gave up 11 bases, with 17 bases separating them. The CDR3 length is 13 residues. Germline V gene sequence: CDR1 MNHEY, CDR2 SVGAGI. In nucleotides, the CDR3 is TGTGCCAGCATCTCGCCTGGGGAGGGGAAACTGTTTTTT. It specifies CASISPGEGKLFF.

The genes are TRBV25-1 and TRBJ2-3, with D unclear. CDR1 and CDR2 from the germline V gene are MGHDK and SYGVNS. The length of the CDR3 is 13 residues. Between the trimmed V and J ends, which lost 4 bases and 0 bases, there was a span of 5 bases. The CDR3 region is CASSVTSTDTQYF. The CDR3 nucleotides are TGTGCCAGCAGTGTCACTAGCACAGATACGCAGTATTTT.

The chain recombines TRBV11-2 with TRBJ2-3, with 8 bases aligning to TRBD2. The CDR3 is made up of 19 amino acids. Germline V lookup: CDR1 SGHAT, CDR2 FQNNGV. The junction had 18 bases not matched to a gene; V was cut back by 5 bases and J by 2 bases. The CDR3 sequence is CASSLLARTSSFLTDTQYF. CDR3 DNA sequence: TGTGCCAGCAGCCTCCTCGCCCGGACTAGCAGTTTCCTCACAGATACGCAGTATTTT.

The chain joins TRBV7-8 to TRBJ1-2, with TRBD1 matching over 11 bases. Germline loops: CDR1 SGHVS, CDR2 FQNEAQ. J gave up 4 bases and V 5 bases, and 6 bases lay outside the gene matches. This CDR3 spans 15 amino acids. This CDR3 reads CASSVSGTGGYGYTF. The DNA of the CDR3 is TGTGCCAGCAGCGTCTCCGGGACAGGGGGCTATGGCTACACCTTC.

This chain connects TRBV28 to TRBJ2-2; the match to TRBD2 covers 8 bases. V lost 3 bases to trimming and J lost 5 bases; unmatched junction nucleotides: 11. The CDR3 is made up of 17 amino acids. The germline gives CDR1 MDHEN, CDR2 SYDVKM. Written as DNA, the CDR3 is TGTGCCAGCAGTTTTGTCGAGGTAGCGGGAACAACCGGGGAGCTGTTTTTT. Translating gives CASSFVEVAGTTGELFF.

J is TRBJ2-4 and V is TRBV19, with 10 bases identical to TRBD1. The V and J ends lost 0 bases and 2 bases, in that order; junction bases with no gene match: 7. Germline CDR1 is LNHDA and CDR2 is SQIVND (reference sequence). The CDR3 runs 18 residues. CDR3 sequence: CASSIDLTGGAPKNIQYF. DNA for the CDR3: TGTGCCAGTAGTATAGATCTGACAGGGGGCGCCCCCAAAAACATTCAGTACTTC.

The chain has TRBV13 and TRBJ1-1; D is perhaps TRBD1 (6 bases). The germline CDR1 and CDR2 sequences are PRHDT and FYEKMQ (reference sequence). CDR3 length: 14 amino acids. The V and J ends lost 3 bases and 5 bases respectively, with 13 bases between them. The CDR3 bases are TGTGCCAGCAGCTTCCGGGACAAGGGGACTGAAGCTTTCTTT. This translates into CASSFRDKGTEAFF.

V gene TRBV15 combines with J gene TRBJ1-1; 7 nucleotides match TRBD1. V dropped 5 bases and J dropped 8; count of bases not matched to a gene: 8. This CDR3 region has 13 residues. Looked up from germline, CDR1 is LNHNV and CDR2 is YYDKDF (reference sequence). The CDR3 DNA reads TGTGCCACCAGCTTTCCGGGACAGTCCGAAGCTTTCTTT. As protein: CATSFPGQSEAFF.

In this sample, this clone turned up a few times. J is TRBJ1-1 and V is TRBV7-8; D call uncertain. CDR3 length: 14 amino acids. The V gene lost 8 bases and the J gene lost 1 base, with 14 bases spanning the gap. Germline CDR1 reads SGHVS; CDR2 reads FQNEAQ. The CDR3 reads CASYSPGGNTEAFF. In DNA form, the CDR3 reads TGTGCCAGCTATTCCCCTGGAGGGAACACTGAAGCTTTCTTT.

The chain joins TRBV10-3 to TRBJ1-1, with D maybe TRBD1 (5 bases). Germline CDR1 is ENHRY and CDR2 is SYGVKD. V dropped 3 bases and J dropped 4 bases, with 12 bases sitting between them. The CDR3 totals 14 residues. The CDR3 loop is CAISDPGQGTEAFF. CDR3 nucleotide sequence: TGTGCCATCAGTGACCCAGGGCAAGGCACTGAAGCTTTCTTT.

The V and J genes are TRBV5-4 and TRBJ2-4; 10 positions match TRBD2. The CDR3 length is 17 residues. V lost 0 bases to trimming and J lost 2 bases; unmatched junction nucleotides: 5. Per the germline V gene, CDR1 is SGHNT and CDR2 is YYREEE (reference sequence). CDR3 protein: CASSLVSGRASKNIQYF. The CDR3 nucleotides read TGTGCCAGCAGCTTGGTCAGCGGGAGGGCCTCCAAAAACATTCAGTACTTC.

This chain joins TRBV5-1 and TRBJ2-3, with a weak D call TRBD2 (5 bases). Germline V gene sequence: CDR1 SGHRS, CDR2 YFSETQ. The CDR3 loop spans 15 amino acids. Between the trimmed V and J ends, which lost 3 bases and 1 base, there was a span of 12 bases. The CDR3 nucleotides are TGCGCCAGCAGCTCTCAGCGGAGTGGCACAGATACGCAGTATTTT. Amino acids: CASSSQRSGTDTQYF.

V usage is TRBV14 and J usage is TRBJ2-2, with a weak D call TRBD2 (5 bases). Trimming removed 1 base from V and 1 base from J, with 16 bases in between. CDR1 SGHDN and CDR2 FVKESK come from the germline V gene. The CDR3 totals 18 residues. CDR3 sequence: CASSQGPGSHRNTGELFF. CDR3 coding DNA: TGTGCCAGCAGCCAAGGCCCGGGGAGCCATAGGAACACCGGGGAGCTGTTTTTT.

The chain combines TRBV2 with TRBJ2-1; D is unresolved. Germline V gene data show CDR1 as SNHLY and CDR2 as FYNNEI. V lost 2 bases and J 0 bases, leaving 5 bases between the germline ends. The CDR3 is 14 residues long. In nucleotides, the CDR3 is TGTGCCAGCAGTGAATCCTCCTCCTACAATGAGCAGTTCTTC. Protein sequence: CASSESSSYNEQFF. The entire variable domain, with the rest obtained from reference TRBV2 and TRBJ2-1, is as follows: EPEVTQTPSHQVTQMGQEVILRCVPISNHLYFYWYRQILGQKVEFLVSFYNNEISEKSEIFDDQFSVERPDGSNFTLKIRSTKLEDSAMYFCASSESSSYNEQFFGPGTRLTVL.

The CDR3 DNA reads as TGCGCCAGCAGCCATAACTCTGGGGCCAACGTCCTGACTTTC. Translating gives CASSHNSGANVLTF. The chain recombines TRBV4-3 with TRBJ2-6; D is uncertain. Germline V lookup: CDR1 LGHNA, CDR2 YSLEER. The CDR3 extends over 14 amino acids. Trimming took off 3 bases at V and 0 bases at J, with 3 bases between the two ends.

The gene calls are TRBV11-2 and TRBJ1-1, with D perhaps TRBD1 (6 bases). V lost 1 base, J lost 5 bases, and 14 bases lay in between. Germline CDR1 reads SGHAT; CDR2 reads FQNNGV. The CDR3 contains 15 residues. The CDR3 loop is CASSLGLRGLTEAFF. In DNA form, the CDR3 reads TGTGCCAGCAGCTTAGGCCTGCGGGGGCTAACTGAAGCTTTCTTT.

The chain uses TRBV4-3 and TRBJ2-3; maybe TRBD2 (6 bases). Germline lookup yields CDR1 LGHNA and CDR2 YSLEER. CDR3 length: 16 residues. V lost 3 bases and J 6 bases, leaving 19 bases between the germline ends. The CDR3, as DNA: TGCGCCAGCAGCCATGCGGGGACCCAGATAGAGGATACGCAGTATTTT. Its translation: CASSHAGTQIEDTQYF.

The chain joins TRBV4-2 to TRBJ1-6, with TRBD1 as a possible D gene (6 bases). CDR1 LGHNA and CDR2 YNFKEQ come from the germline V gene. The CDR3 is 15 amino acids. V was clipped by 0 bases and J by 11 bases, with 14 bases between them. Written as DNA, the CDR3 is TGTGCCAGCAGCCAAGATGGGGGGGCCGCGGCACCCCTCCACTTT. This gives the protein CASSQDGGAAAPLHF.

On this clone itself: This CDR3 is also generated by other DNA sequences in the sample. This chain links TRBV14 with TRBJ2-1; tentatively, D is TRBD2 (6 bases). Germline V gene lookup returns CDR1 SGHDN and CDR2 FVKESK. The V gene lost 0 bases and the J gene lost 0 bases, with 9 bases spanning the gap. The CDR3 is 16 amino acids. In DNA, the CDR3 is TGTGCCAGCAGCCAAGACCCGGGGGACTCCTACAATGAGCAGTTCTTC. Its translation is CASSQDPGDSYNEQFF. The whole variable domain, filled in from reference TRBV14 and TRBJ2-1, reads EAGVTQFPSHSVIEKGQTVTLRCDPISGHDNLYWYRRVMGKEIKFLLHFVKESKQDESGMPNNRFLAERTGGTYSTLKVQPAELEDSGVYFCASSQDPGDSYNEQFFGPGTRLTVL.

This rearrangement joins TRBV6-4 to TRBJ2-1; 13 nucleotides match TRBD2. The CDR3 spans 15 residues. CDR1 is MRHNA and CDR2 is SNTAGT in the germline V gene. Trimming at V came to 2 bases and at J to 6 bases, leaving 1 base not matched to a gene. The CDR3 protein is CASSDTSGGANEQFF. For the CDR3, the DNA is TGTGCCAGCAGTGACACTAGCGGGGGGGCCAATGAGCAGTTCTTC.

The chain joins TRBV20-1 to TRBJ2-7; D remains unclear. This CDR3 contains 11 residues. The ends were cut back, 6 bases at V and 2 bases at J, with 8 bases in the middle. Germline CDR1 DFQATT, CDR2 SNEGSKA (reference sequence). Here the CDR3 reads CSAGGAYEQYF. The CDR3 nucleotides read TGCAGTGCCGGCGGAGCCTACGAGCAGTACTTC.

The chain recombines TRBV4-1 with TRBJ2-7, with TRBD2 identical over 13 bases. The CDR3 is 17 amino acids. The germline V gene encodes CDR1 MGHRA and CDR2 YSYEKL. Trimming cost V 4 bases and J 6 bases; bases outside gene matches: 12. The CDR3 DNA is TGCGCCAGCAGCCTGGCCCCCGGACTAGCGGGAGCAAGCGAGCAGTACTTC. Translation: CASSLAPGLAGASEQYF.

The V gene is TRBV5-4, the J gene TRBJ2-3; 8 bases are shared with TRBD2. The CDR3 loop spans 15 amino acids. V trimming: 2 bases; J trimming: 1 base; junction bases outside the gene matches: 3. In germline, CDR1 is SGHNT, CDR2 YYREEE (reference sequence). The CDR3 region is CASSFGGRRTDTQYF. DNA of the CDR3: TGTGCCAGCAGCTTCGGCGGGAGGCGCACAGATACGCAGTATTTT.